This entry concerns a single T cell receptor (beta chain). Its antigen remains unidentified. This sample was included in a study of T cell responses to AZD1222 COVID-19 vaccine. Study results and caveats: Regions left unmutated in variants are reportedly the target of nearly half of spike-specific TCRs. Sampling captured repertoires only after the peak T cell response. After two AZD1222 doses, spike-specific TCR breadth and depth rose versus day 0. Across spike, vaccine-associated CD4 TCRs were found, dominant at 160-218 and 743-854.

The data were produced by immunoSEQ multiplex PCR, yet TCRdb's version contains in-frame clones alone and is incomplete. The sample consists of about 140,000 clones, 90% to 95% of them appearing once. This CDR3 is built from 16 residues. Germline loops: CDR1 MNHEY, CDR2 SMNVEV (reference sequence). V was pared by 10 bases and J by 2 bases, with 24 bases between. V is TRBV27 and J is TRBJ2-7, with TRBD2 as a possible D gene (6 bases). The TCR comes from an adult in good health. The sequencing used peripheral blood, collected on day 0 of AZD1222 vaccination. The CDR3: CATTLSGAGLTYEQYF. CDR3 nucleotides: TGTGCCACCACTCTGAGTGGGGCGGGGTTAACCTACGAGCAGTACTTC.